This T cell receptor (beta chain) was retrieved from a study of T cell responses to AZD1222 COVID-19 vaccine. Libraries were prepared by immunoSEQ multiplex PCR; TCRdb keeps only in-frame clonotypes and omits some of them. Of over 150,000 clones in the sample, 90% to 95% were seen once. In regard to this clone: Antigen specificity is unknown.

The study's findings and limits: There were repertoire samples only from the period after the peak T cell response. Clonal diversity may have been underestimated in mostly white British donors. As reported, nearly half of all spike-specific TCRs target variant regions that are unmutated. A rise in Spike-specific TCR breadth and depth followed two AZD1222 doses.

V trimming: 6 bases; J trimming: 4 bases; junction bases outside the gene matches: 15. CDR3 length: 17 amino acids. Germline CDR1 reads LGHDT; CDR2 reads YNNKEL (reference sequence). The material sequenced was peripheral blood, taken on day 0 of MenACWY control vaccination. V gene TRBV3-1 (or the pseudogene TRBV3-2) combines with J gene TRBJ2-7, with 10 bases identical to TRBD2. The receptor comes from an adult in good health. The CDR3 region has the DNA TGTGCCAGCAGGAGGGGTAGCGGGAGGACGGGGCCTTACGAGCAGTACTTC. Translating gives CASRRGSGRTGPYEQYF.